This T cell receptor (beta chain) derives from a study of Ad26.COV2.S vaccination and SARS-CoV-2 variants. Turning to the study itself: The study gave Ad26.COV2.S intramuscularly, once or twice 56 days apart.

Study-level points and caveats: Placebo recipients showed lower spike-specific TCR breadth than vaccinees. Quantification of TCR breadth and depth may have yielded underestimates of total T cell responses.

This CDR3 spans 14 amino acids. The germline CDR1 and CDR2 sequences are SGHDT and YYEEEE. Trimming stripped 7 bases from V and 2 bases from J, with 15 bases between. Clones were read by immunoSEQ multiplex PCR, and TCRdb kept only the in-frame ones, dropping some. Of roughly 400,000 clones detected, around 92% appear once; the ten largest clones hold approximately 1.7%. In the case of this clone: The target antigen is unknown.

The sample's treatment: about 20 received Ad26.COV2.S at low or high dose, single or two shots; about five received placebo; per-sample allocation not given. Sample collection was performed on day 63 after the first vaccine or placebo injection. This specimen was peripheral blood, taken in a trial of Ad26.COV2.S vaccine versus placebo. The TCR was taken from a person aged 18 to 65 who received the Ad26.COV2.S COVID-19 vaccine or a placebo. This chain links TRBV5-6 with TRBJ1-2; no clear D. CDR3 in amino acids: CASVPPGANYGYTF. The CDR3 DNA reads TGTGCCAGCGTACCACCTGGAGCAAACTATGGCTACACCTTC. Full variable domain (remainder filled in from reference TRBV5-6 and TRBJ1-2): DAGVTQSPTHLIKTRGQQVTLRCSPKSGHDTVSWYQQALGQGPQFIFQYYEEEERQRGNFPDRFSGHQFPNYSSELNVNALLLGDSALYLCASVPPGANYGYTFGSGTRLTVV.